Sequencing of this T cell receptor (beta chain) was carried out in a study of PD-L1 blockade in urothelial cancer. Study summary: Every 3 weeks, patients received intravenous atezolizumab 1,200 mg, beginning 2014.

Using immunoSEQ multiplex PCR, the repertoire was profiled, and TCRdb retains in-frame clones only, with some absent. Of approximately 50,000 clones listed, around nine tenths are singletons. Concerning this clone: Antigen unknown.

Study results and caveats: Durable benefit was linked to greater 3-week expansion of tumor-associated blood clones.

This CDR3 comprises 15 residues. CDR1 and CDR2 from the germline V gene are LGHNA and YSLEER. J gave up 1 base and V 4 bases, and 4 bases lay outside the gene matches. Regarding time point: peripheral blood 6 weeks after treatment start. Metastatic or locally advanced urothelial carcinoma was present in the patients. The sequence came from a man between 60 and 75 years old with urothelial cancer. Sequencing was performed on PBMCs, taken around atezolizumab (anti-PD-L1) treatment. The rearrangement uses TRBV4-3 and TRBJ2-5; TRBD2 agrees at 9 bases. The CDR3 nucleotides read TGCGCCAGCAGCCTCTCGACTAGCGGCCAAGAGACCCAGTACTTC. Protein sequence: CASSLSTSGQETQYF.